This TCR beta chain comes out of a study of blood T cell repertoires in COVID-19. Study information: T cells, B-cell-depleted T cells, or PBMCs supplied cDNA or gDNA.

Data came from immunoSEQ multiplex PCR; TCRdb stores just in-frame clones and leaves some out. This sample has roughly 54,000 clones, with more than 85% found just once. Germline assignment: CDR1 LGHNA and CDR2 YSLEER. CDR3 length: 17 residues. The ends lost 0 bases at V and 9 bases at J; junction bases unmatched: 11. The source of this sequence is a man aged 45-65 years with acute or convalescent COVID-19. The chain uses TRBV4-3 and TRBJ1-4; 9 nucleotides line up with TRBD1. Material: peripheral blood. The chain's CDR3 is CASSQDSTGQGPQKLFF. The DNA for the CDR3 is TGCGCCAGCAGCCAAGACTCAACGGGACAGGGCCCCCAAAAACTGTTTTTT.